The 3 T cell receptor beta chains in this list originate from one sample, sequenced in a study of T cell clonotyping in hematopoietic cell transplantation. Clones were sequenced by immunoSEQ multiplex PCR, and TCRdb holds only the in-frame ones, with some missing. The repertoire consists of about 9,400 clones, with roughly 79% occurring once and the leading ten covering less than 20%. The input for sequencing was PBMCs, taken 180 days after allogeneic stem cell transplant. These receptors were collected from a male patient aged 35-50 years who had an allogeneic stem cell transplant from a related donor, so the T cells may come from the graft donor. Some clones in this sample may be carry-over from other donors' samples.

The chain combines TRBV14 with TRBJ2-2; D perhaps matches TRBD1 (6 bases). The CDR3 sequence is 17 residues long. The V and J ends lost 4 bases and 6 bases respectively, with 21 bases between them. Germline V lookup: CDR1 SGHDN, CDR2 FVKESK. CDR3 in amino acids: CASSPFTTGHLPGELFF. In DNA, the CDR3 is TGTGCCAGCAGCCCATTCACCACGGGACACCTCCCCGGGGAGCTGTTTTTT.

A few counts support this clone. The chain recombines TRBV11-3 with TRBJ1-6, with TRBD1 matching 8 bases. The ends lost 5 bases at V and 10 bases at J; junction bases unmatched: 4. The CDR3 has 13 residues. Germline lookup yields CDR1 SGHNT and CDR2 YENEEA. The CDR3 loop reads CASSQGAGSPLHF. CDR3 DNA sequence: TGTGCCAGCAGCCAGGGGGCTGGATCACCCCTCCACTTT.

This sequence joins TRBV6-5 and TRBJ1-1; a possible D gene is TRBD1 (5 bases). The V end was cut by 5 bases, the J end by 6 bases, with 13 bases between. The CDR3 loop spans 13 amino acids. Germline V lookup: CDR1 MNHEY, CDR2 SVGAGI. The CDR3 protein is CASSRPGKPEAFF. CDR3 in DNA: TGTGCCAGCAGTCGACCAGGGAAACCTGAAGCTTTCTTT.